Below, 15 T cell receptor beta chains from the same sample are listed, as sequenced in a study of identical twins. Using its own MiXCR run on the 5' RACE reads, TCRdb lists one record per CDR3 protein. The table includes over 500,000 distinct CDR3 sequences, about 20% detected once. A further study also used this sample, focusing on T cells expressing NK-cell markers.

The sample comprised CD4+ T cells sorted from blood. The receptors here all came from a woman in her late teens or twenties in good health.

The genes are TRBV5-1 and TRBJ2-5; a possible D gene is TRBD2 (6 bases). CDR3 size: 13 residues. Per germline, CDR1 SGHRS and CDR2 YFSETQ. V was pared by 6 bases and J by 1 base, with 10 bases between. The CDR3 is CASNLSGQETQYF. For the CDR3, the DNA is TGCGCCAGCAATCTTAGCGGCCAAGAGACCCAGTACTTC.

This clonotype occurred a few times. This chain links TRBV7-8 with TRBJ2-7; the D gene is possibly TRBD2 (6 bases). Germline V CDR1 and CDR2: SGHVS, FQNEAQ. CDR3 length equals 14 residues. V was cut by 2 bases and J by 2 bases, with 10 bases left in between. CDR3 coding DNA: TGTGCCAGCAGCTTAAGGAGGGGACCCTACGAGCAGTACTTC. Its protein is CASSLRRGPYEQYF.

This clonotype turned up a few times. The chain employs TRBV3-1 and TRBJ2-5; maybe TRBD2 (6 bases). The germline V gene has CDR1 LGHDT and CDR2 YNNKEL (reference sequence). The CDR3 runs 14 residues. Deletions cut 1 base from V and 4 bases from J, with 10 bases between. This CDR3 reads CASSQGEASETQYF. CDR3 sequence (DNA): TGTGCCAGCAGCCAAGGGGAGGCTTCAGAGACCCAGTACTTC.

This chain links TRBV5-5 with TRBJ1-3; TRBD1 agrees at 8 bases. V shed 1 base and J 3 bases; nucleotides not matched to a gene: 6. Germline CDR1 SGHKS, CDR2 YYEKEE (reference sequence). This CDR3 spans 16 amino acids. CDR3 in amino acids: CASSLYQGAIGNTIYF. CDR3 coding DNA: TGTGCCAGCAGCTTGTACCAGGGGGCCATTGGAAACACCATATATTTT.

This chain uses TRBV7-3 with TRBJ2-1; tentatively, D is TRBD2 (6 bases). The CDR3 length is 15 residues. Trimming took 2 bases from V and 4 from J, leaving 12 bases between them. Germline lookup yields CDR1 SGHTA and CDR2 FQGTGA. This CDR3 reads CASSLRRDPYNEQFF. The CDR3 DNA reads TGTGCCAGCAGCTTACGGAGGGACCCTTACAATGAGCAGTTCTTC.

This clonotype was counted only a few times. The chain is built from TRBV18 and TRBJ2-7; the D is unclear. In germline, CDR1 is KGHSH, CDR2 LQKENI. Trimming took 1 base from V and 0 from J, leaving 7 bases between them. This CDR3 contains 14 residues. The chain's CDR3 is CASSPLGHSYEQYF. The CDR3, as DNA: TGTGCCAGCTCACCACTAGGGCACTCCTACGAGCAGTACTTC.

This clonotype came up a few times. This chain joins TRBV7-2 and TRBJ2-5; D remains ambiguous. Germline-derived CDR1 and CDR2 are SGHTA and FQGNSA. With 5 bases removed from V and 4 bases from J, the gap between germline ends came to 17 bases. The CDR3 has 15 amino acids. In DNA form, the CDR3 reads TGTGCCAGCAGCCCCCAACCGGGCCACGGAGAGACCCAGTACTTC. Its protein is CASSPQPGHGETQYF.

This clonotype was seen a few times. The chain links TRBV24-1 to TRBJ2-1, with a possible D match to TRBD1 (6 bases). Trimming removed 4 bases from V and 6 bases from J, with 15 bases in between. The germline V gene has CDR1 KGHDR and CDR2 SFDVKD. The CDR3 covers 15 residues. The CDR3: CATSESQGGPNEQFF. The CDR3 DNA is TGTGCCACCAGTGAATCTCAAGGGGGACCCAATGAGCAGTTCTTC.

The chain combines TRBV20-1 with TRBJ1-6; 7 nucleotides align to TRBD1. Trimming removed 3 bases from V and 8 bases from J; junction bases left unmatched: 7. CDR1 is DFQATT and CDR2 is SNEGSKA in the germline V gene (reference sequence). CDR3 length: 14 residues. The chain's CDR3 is CSARTRDRHSPLHF. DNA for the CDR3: TGCAGTGCTAGGACCCGGGACAGACATTCACCCCTCCACTTT.

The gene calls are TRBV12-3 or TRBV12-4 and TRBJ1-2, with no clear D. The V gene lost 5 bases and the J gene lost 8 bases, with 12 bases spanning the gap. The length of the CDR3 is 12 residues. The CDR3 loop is CASSPVGRGYTF. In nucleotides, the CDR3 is TGTGCCAGCAGTCCTGTAGGGAGAGGCTACACCTTC.

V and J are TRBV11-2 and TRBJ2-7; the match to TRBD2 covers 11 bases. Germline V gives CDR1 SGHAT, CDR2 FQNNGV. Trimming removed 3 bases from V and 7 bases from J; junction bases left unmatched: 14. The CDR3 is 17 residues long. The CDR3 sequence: CASSFRLAGGSGDEQYF. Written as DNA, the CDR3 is TGTGCCAGCAGCTTCCGTTTAGCGGGAGGGTCCGGGGATGAGCAGTACTTC.

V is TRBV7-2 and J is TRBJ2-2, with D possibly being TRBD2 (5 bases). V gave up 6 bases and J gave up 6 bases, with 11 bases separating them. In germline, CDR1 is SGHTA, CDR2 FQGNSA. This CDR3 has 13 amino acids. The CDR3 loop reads CASRRQRAGELFF. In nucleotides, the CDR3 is TGTGCCAGCAGGCGTCAGAGGGCCGGGGAGCTGTTTTTT.

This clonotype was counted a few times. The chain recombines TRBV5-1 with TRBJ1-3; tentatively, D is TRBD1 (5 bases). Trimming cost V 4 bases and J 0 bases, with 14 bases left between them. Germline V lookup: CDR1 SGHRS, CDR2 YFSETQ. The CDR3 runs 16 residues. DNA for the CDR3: TGCGCCAGCAGCGATAAGGGACGCTTCTCTGGAAACACCATATATTTT. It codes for CASSDKGRFSGNTIYF.

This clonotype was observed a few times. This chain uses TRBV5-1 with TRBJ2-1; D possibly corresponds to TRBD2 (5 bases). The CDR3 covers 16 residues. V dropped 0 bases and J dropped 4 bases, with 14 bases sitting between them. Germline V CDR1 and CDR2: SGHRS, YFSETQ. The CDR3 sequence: CASSLGPEPGYNEQFF. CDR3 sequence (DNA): TGCGCCAGCAGCTTGGGACCAGAACCGGGGTACAATGAGCAGTTCTTC.

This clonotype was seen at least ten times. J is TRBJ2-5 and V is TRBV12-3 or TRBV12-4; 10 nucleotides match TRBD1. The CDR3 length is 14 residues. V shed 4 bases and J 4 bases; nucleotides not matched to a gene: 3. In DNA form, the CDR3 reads TGTGCCAGCAGTTGGGACAGGGGACCAGAGACCCAGTACTTC. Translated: CASSWDRGPETQYF.